The next 28 T cell receptor beta chains were all read from a single sample in a study of T-cell memory formation after mild COVID-19. TCRdb reprocessed the 5' RACE reads with MiXCR, giving one entry per CDR3 protein. The sample holds 400,000 to 500,000 distinct CDR3 sequences, roughly 18% seen once. The sequencing input was PBMCs or a T cell subset sorted from them (not recorded which). These receptors were obtained from a man between 18 and 29 years old who had mild COVID-19 (a few samples of this study predate the infection). Cell type and time point are not known.

The table lists this clonotype with a few counts. V usage is TRBV7-9 and J usage is TRBJ2-5; D is perhaps TRBD2 (6 bases). The germline CDR1 and CDR2 sequences are SEHNR and FQNEAQ (reference sequence). Trimming stripped 0 bases from V and 2 bases from J, with 13 bases between. The CDR3 has 16 residues. CDR3 nucleotides: TGTGCCAGCAGCTTAGCCCGGGGACTGGGGCAAGAGACCCAGTACTTC. Residues: CASSLARGLGQETQYF.

Regarding this clonotype: Possible read error: a much larger clone is one base away. The chain couples TRBV6-5 to TRBJ2-7; TRBD1 matches 8 bases. Germline assignment: CDR1 MNHEY and CDR2 SVGAGI. CDR3 length: 13 amino acids. The V and J ends lost 7 bases and 2 bases, in that order; junction bases with no gene match: 4. In DNA form, the CDR3 reads TGTGCCAGCACCCCGGGACAGGCCTACGAGCAGTACTTC. It translates to CASTPGQAYEQYF.

This clonotype was recorded many times. The chain combines TRBV12-3 or TRBV12-4 with TRBJ2-5; possibly TRBD2 for D (5 bases). The CDR3 is 13 amino acids. V was clipped by 5 bases and J by 5 bases, with 12 bases between them. The CDR3 DNA follows: TGTGCCAGCAGTCCCCAACTAGAGGAGACCCAGTACTTC. It is translated as CASSPQLEETQYF.

The V and J genes are TRBV27 and TRBJ1-2; 9 nucleotides line up with TRBD1. This CDR3 contains 14 residues. Looked up from germline, CDR1 is MNHEY and CDR2 is SMNVEV (reference sequence). V lost 5 bases to trimming and J lost 5 bases; unmatched junction nucleotides: 6. This CDR3 is CASSSGQGPYGYTF. The CDR3 nucleotides read TGTGCCAGCAGTAGTGGACAGGGGCCGTATGGCTACACCTTC.

V and J are TRBV5-6 and TRBJ2-4; a weak D match, TRBD2 (6 bases). The CDR3 has 12 amino acids. The V gene's germline CDR1 is SGHDT and CDR2 YYEEEE. V was cut by 2 bases and J by 7 bases, with 7 bases left in between. This CDR3 is CASSFRGNIQYF. CDR3 nucleotide sequence: TGTGCCAGCAGCTTCCGGGGGAACATTCAGTACTTC.

This clonotype was seen a handful of times. The chain has TRBV12-3 or TRBV12-4 and TRBJ2-7; maybe TRBD1 (5 bases). This CDR3 has 13 residues. Between the trimmed V and J ends, which lost 1 base and 6 bases, there was a span of 10 bases. This CDR3 reads CASSLGTPVEQYF. The CDR3 nucleotides are TGTGCCAGCAGTTTAGGGACACCCGTCGAGCAGTACTTC.

The chain links TRBV5-4 to TRBJ1-1; D is unresolved. The ends were cut back, 4 bases at V and 0 bases at J, with 10 bases in the middle. The CDR3 runs to 14 residues. Germline assignment: CDR1 SGHNT and CDR2 YYREEE (reference sequence). The CDR3 sequence: CASSPDYLNTEAFF. DNA of the CDR3: TGTGCCAGCAGCCCTGATTACTTGAACACTGAAGCTTTCTTT. Combining the CDR3 with reference TRBV5-4 and TRBJ1-1 gives the whole variable domain ETGVTQSPTHLIKTRGQQVTLRCSSQSGHNTVSWYQQALGQGPQFIFQYYREEENGRGNFPPRFSGLQFPNYSSELNVNALELDDSALYLCASSPDYLNTEAFFGQGTRLTVV.

The chain employs TRBV24-1 and TRBJ2-1, with 10 bases aligning to TRBD1. The CDR3 has 15 amino acids. Germline V gene lookup returns CDR1 KGHDR and CDR2 SFDVKD. The V gene end was trimmed by 6 bases and the J gene end by 5 bases; junction bases not matched to a gene: 6. This CDR3 reads CATSTWGTGDNEQFF. For the CDR3, the DNA is TGTGCCACCAGTACCTGGGGGACAGGGGACAATGAGCAGTTCTTC.

As concerns this clonotype: Since no conserved phenylalanine or tryptophan closes the CDR3, a read error is the likely cause. This rearrangement joins TRBV4-1 to TRBJ2-7; TRBD2 matches 7 bases. V shed 1 base and J 5 bases; nucleotides not matched to a gene: 8. This CDR3 comprises 15 residues. Germline V gene sequence: CDR1 MGHRA, CDR2 YSYEKL. The CDR3 nucleotides read TGCGCCAGCAGCCAAGCCCCGGGGGGTTGGAACGAGCAGTACTTA. This encodes CASSQAPGGWNEQYL.

This clonotype was found a few times. This chain connects TRBV7-3 to TRBJ2-5; D gene ambiguous. Germline loops: CDR1 SGHTA, CDR2 FQGTGA. Trimming pared 2 bases from V and 5 bases from J, leaving 18 bases between. The CDR3 has 16 residues. CDR3 in amino acids: CASSLDPIGFGETQYF. The CDR3 nucleotides are TGTGCCAGCAGCTTAGATCCTATCGGTTTCGGGGAGACCCAGTACTTC.

The chain carries TRBV3-1 and TRBJ2-3; tentative D call: TRBD2 (7 bases). Germline-derived CDR1 and CDR2 are LGHDT and YNNKEL (reference sequence). V shed 5 bases and J shed 1 base, with 16 bases lying between them. The length of the CDR3 is 16 residues. CDR3 nucleotide sequence: TGTGCCAGCAGCAACCATCGGGGGGCAGGCACAGATACGCAGTATTTT. Translated: CASSNHRGAGTDTQYF.

This clonotype was observed a few times. The CDR3 bases are TGTGCCAGCAGCCACCCGGGGACGGGGGGGGAATCCTACGAGCAGTACTTC. This gives the protein CASSHPGTGGESYEQYF. V and J are TRBV12-3 or TRBV12-4 and TRBJ2-7, with TRBD2 matching over 8 bases. The CDR3 is 17 amino acids. Trimming cost V 6 bases and J 1 base; bases outside gene matches: 14.

V and J are TRBV5-1 and TRBJ2-6; D perhaps matches TRBD2 (6 bases). Germline-derived CDR1 and CDR2 are SGHRS and YFSETQ. V was shortened by 4 bases and J by 0 bases, with 17 bases between the two germline ends. The CDR3 extends over 18 amino acids. CDR3 nucleotide sequence: TGCGCCAGCAGCCTCCGACTGACTAGTAGCTCTGGGGCCAACGTCCTGACTTTC. This translates into CASSLRLTSSSGANVLTF.

This clonotype was seen a few times. The chain is built from TRBV5-6 and TRBJ2-4, with 11 bases that match TRBD1. CDR3 size: 14 residues. Germline assignment: CDR1 SGHDT and CDR2 YYEEEE. The V gene end was trimmed by 5 bases and the J gene end by 8 bases; junction bases not matched to a gene: 6. In DNA, the CDR3 is TGTGCCAGCAGGCGGACAGGGGGCAGGTACATTCAGTACTTC. Amino acids: CASRRTGGRYIQYF.

CDR3 in DNA: TGCAGTGCTAGAGCTCACTACCCCACAGATACGCAGTATTTT. It codes for CSARAHYPTDTQYF. V gene TRBV20-1 combines with J gene TRBJ2-3; no definite D call. There are 14 residues in the CDR3. V was pared by 1 base and J by 2 bases, with 10 bases between. Germline V gene data show CDR1 as DFQATT and CDR2 as SNEGSKA (reference sequence).

This clonotype showed up many times. J is TRBJ2-5 and V is TRBV28; D is ambiguous. The CDR3 is 13 amino acids. Trimming removed 5 bases at V and 4 bases at J, with 11 bases between. Germline V gene lookup returns CDR1 MDHEN and CDR2 SYDVKM. CDR3 region: CASSTPASETQYF. DNA of the CDR3: TGTGCCAGCAGTACACCGGCTTCAGAGACCCAGTACTTC.

This clonotype has more than one count but fewer than ten. This sequence joins TRBV28 and TRBJ1-2, with D tentatively TRBD1 (5 bases). Trimming stripped 5 bases from V and 6 bases from J, with 16 bases between. From germline, CDR1 is MDHEN and CDR2 SYDVKM. The CDR3 is 14 amino acids. This CDR3 is CASSQPRGYDGYTF. The CDR3 DNA is TGTGCCAGCAGTCAGCCGAGGGGTTACGATGGCTACACCTTC.

The chain links TRBV12-3 or TRBV12-4 to TRBJ1-6, with 10 bases fitting TRBD1. CDR3 length: 16 amino acids. With 5 bases clipped from V and 8 bases from J, the junction kept 9 bases outside the gene matches. CDR3: CASSPRTGGSDSPLHF. CDR3 nucleotides: TGTGCCAGCAGTCCAAGGACAGGGGGTTCGGATTCACCCCTCCACTTT.

This clonotype was seen a few times. The chain links TRBV6-2 or TRBV6-3 to TRBJ1-1; D unresolved. Between the trimmed V and J ends, which lost 6 bases and 7 bases, there was a span of 12 bases. This CDR3 spans 12 amino acids. Germline V lookup: CDR1 MNHEY, CDR2 SVGEGT. CDR3 in DNA: TGTGCCAGCAGCCGGCTGAACCTTGAAGCTTTCTTT. This translates into CASSRLNLEAFF.

This clonotype was observed many times. V usage is TRBV6-2 or TRBV6-3 and J usage is TRBJ1-1; D remains unclear. CDR1 is MNHEY and CDR2 is SVGEGT in the germline V gene. Trimming pared 7 bases from V and 2 bases from J, leaving 14 bases between. The CDR3 loop spans 14 amino acids. The CDR3 DNA sequence: TGTGCCAGCATAAATAATGAGGTCAACACTGAAGCTTTCTTT. As protein: CASINNEVNTEAFF.

The rearrangement links TRBV23-1 to TRBJ2-3, with no clear D. TRBV23-1 is recorded as an ORF, its role being uncertain. Trimming stripped 6 bases from V and 2 bases from J, with 9 bases between. This CDR3 region has 13 residues. The CDR3 spells CASRRQNTDTQYF. The DNA for the CDR3 is TGCGCCAGCAGGCGGCAGAACACAGATACGCAGTATTTT.

This clonotype was seen only a few times. The V gene is TRBV7-3, the J gene TRBJ2-1; the D call may be TRBD1 or TRBD2 (5 bases each). From germline, CDR1 is SGHTA and CDR2 FQGTGA. The ends were cut back, 6 bases at V and 12 bases at J, with 24 bases in the middle. The CDR3 runs to 15 residues. CDR3 bases: TGTGCCAGCAGTCCCACAGGAGCCCGGGGTCGGGGGCAGTTCTTC. Translation: CASSPTGARGRGQFF.

At least ten counts were recorded for this clonotype. The rearrangement links TRBV6-2 or TRBV6-3 to TRBJ2-7; the match to TRBD1 covers 9 bases. CDR3 length equals 14 residues. CDR1 and CDR2 from the germline V gene are MNHEY and SVGEGT. V shed 0 bases and J 3 bases; nucleotides not matched to a gene: 0. As DNA, the CDR3 is TGTGCCAGCAGTTACTCGACAGGGGGCTACGAGCAGTACGTC. It encodes CASSYSTGGYEQYV.

This clonotype was found a few times. This rearrangement joins TRBV15 to TRBJ2-3; D unclear. V was clipped by 1 base and J by 1 base, with 9 bases between them. CDR3 length: 15 residues. CDR1 and CDR2 from the germline V gene are LNHNV and YYDKDF (reference sequence). Here the CDR3 DNA reads TGTGCCACCAGCAGAGCGGGTGTCGGCACAGATACGCAGTATTTT. It specifies CATSRAGVGTDTQYF.

This clonotype appeared a few times. The chain combines TRBV28 with TRBJ2-5; D is perhaps TRBD1 or TRBD2 (6 bases each). The ends were cut back, 9 bases at V and 5 bases at J, with 13 bases in the middle. The length of the CDR3 is 12 residues. Germline CDR1 reads MDHEN; CDR2 reads SYDVKM. The DNA for the CDR3 is TGTGCCAGTTCCCGGGGGCCGGAGACCCAGTACTTC. It specifies CASSRGPETQYF. Variable domain in full (rest from reference TRBV28 and TRBJ2-5): DVKVTQSSRYLVKRTGEKVFLECVQDMDHENMFWYRQDPGLGLRLIYFSYDVKMKEKGDIPEGYSVSREKKERFSLILESASTNQTSMYLCASSRGPETQYFGPGTRLLVL.

This clonotype came up a few times. The CDR3 DNA reads as TGCAGTGCCCCGACAGATACTAACTATGGCTACACCTTC. Amino acid sequence: CSAPTDTNYGYTF. The V and J genes are TRBV20-1 and TRBJ1-2, with D maybe TRBD1 (5 bases). V was cut by 6 bases and J by 0 bases, with 11 bases left in between. This CDR3 is 13 amino acids long. CDR1 is DFQATT, CDR2 SNEGSKA, per germline (reference sequence).

This rearrangement joins TRBV20-1 to TRBJ2-3, with 12 bases lining up with TRBD1. This CDR3 is built from 14 residues. Germline values: CDR1 DFQATT, CDR2 SNEGSKA (reference sequence). Here the CDR3 reads CMGRDRGRTDTQYF. The CDR3 nucleotides are TGCATGGGGCGGGACAGGGGGCGGACAGATACGCAGTATTTT.

The gene calls are TRBV4-1 and TRBJ1-2; no reliable D call. The V gene's germline CDR1 is MGHRA and CDR2 YSYEKL. The V gene lost 0 bases and the J gene lost 2 bases, with 10 bases spanning the gap. The CDR3 runs 15 residues. The CDR3 reads CASSQEYSGNYGYTF. The CDR3 DNA reads TGCGCCAGCAGCCAAGAGTATTCTGGGAACTATGGCTACACCTTC.